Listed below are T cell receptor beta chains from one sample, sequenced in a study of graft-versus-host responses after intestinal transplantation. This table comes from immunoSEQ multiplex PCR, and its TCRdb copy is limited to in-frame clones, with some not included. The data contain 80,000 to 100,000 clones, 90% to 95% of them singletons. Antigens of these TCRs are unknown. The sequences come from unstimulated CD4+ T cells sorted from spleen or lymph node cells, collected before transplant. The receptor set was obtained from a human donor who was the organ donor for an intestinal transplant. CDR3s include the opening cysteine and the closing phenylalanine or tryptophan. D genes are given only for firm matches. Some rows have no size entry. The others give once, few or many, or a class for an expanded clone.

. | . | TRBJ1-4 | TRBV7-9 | TGTGCCAGCAGCTTAGCTGGCGAGGGAGGACTGTTTTTT | CASSLAGEGGLFF
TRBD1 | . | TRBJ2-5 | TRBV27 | TGTGCCAGCAGTTTACAGGGGGAAGAGACCCAGTACTTC | CASSLQGEETQYF
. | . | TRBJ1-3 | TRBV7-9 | TGTGCCAGCAGCGATCCCGGGAGCTCTGGAAACACCATATATTTT | CASSDPGSSGNTIYF
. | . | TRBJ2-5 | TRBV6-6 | TGTGCCAGCAGTTATTCGGAGACCCAGTACTTC | CASSYSETQYF
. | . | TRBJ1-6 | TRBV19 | TGTGCCAGTAGTATAGGGGCAGTTCATTCACCCCTCCACTTT | CASSIGAVHSPLHF
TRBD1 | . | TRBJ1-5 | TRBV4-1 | TGCGCCAGCAGCCAAGACCCGGGACAGGGGGCGATTTTATTCCAGCCCCAGCATTTT | CASSQDPGQGAILFQPQHF
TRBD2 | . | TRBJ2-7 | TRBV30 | TGTGCCTGGAGACTTGGCGGGGGAGGGTACGAGCAGTACTTC | CAWRLGGGGYEQYF
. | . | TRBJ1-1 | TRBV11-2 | TGTGCCAGCAGCCTCCTCACTGAAGCTTTCTTT | CASSLLTEAFF
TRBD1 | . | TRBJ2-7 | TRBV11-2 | TGTGCCAGCAGCCATGGACAGGGGAGCTCCTACGAGCAGTACTTC | CASSHGQGSSYEQYF
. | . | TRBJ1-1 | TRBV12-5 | TGTGCTAGTGGTTTCGGTCAGGTAGGCACTGAAGCTTTCTTT | CASGFGQVGTEAFF
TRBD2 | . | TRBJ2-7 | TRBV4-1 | TGCGCCAGCAGCCTCACGACTAGCGGAACCTTCTACGAGCAGTACTTC | CASSLTTSGTFYEQYF
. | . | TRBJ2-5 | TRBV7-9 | TGTGCCAGCAGCTTACCCGGGGGGCGGGAGACCCAGTACTTC | CASSLPGGRETQYF
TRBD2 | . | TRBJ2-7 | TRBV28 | TGTGCCAGCAGTTCCGCTCCGGGGACTACCTACGAGCAGTACTTC | CASSSAPGTTYEQYF
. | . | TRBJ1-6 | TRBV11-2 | TGTGCCAGCAGCTTCCGGGACGGGAGTTATAATTCACCCCTCCACTTT | CASSFRDGSYNSPLHF
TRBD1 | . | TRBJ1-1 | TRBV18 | TGTGCCAGCTCACCGACGCCCTCGACAGGGATCTCCAGGGTGAACACTGAAGCTTTCTTT | CASSPTPSTGISRVNTEAFF
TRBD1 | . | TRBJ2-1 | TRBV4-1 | TGCGCCAGCAGCCAAGTAGACAGGGCTGGCTACAATGAGCAGTTCTTC | CASSQVDRAGYNEQFF
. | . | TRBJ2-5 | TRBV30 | TGTGCCCTACAAGGGGGTTTACAAGAGACCCAGTACTTC | CALQGGLQETQYF
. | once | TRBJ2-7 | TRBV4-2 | TGTGCCAGCAGCCAACCAGGACAGTACGAGCAGTACTTC | CASSQPGQYEQYF
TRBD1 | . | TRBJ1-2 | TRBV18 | TGTGCCAGCTCACCACCTTTGTTGAGACAGGGCCGTACTAACTATGGCTACACCTTC | CASSPPLLRQGRTNYGYTF
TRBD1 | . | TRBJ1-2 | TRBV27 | TGTGCCAGCAGTGGCACCGGGACAGGGCGGAGCGGAGCCTATGGCTACACCTTC | CASSGTGTGRSGAYGYTF
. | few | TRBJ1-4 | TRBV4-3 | TGCGCCAGCAGCCGCGCGTCTCAGGGGTTTAATGAAAAACTGTTTTTT | CASSRASQGFNEKLFF
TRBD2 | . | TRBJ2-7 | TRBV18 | TGTGCCAGCTCACCACTTCCGGGAGGGGACGAGCAGTACTTC | CASSPLPGGDEQYF
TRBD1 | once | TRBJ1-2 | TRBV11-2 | TGTGCCAGCAGCACGACAGGGTTAGGCTACACCTTC | CASSTTGLGYTF